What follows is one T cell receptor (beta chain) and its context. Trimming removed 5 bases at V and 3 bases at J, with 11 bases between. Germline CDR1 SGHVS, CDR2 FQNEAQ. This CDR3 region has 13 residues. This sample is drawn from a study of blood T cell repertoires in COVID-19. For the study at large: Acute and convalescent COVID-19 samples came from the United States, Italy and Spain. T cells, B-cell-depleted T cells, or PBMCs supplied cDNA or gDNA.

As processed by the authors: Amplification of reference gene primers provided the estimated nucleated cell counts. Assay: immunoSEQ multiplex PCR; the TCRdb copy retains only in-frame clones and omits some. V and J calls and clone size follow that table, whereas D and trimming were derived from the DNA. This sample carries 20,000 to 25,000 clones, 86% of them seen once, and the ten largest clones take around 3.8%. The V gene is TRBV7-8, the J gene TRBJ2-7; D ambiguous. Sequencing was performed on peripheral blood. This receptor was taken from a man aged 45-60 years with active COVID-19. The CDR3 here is CASSRLPGYEQYF. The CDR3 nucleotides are TGTGCCAGCAGCCGGCTCCCGGGCTACGAGCAGTACTTC.